This T cell receptor (beta chain) was documented in a study of CD8 T cells in Susac syndrome. Random hexamers were used to reverse transcribe the RNA input (about 0.5 to 1 ug). Via MiXCR, TCRdb re-called the immunoSEQ multiplex PCR reads, giving one row per CDR3 protein. The repertoire holds approximately 220,000 distinct CDR3 sequences, with around 90% as singletons. Germline-derived CDR1 and CDR2 are SGHVS and FQNEAQ. V was clipped by 5 bases and J by 9 bases, with 17 bases between them. The CDR3 length is 13 residues. Sequencing of TCR beta covered CD8+ and CD4+ T cells obtained from blood. In the multiple sclerosis control group, patients were treatment-naive and had stable or active relapsing-remitting disease. Negative magnetic isolation gave CD8+ and CD4+ cells; FACS enriched CD8+ TEMRA.

The sequenced sample was CD8+ T cells from PBMCs. This clonotype originated in a human donor with multiple sclerosis. The J gene is TRBJ2-7, the V gene TRBV7-8; D is possibly TRBD1 or TRBD2 (6 bases each). CDR3 residues: CASSPQGGSGQYF. CDR3 in DNA: TGTGCCAGCAGCCCTCAAGGGGGGTCTGGGCAGTACTTC.